Shown below are 11 T cell receptor beta chains from a single sample sequenced in a study of blood T cell repertoires in COVID-19. The table came from immunoSEQ multiplex PCR; TCRdb's copy has only in-frame clones and leaves some out. The sample carries 45,000 to 50,000 clones, about four fifths recorded once. The sequencing input was peripheral blood. Receptors originate from a man aged 60 to 69 with active COVID-19.

The count of this clone is one. V is TRBV2 and J is TRBJ1-3; D remains ambiguous. The CDR3 is made up of 12 amino acids. Germline V gene lookup returns CDR1 SNHLY and CDR2 FYNNEI. V was clipped by 6 bases and J by 7 bases, with 10 bases between them. CDR3 nucleotide sequence: TGTGCCAGCAGGGAGGGAGGCAACACCATATATTTT. This sequence encodes CASREGGNTIYF.

J is TRBJ2-3 and V is TRBV27, with 7 nucleotides matching TRBD2. Germline V gives CDR1 MNHEY, CDR2 SMNVEV (reference sequence). The J segment lost 1 base and the V segment lost 8 bases, leaving 9 bases of the junction unmatched. This CDR3 region has 15 residues. The CDR3, as DNA: TGTGCCAGCTCATGGGGGGGGGTTCGCACAGATACGCAGTATTTT. Its translation: CASSWGGVRTDTQYF.

V is TRBV4-2 and J is TRBJ2-3, with D unclear. V was shortened by 5 bases and J by 4 bases, with 10 bases between the two germline ends. Germline V lookup: CDR1 LGHNA, CDR2 YNFKEQ. CDR3 length equals 13 residues. CDR3 sequence: CASSTASADTQYF. The CDR3 region has the DNA TGTGCCAGCAGCACCGCCTCGGCAGATACGCAGTATTTT.

V and J are TRBV6-5 and TRBJ2-3; TRBD2 might be the D (5 bases). The germline V gene encodes CDR1 MNHEY and CDR2 SVGAGI. With 0 bases removed from V and 5 bases from J, the gap between germline ends came to 12 bases. This CDR3 has 15 amino acids. The CDR3 DNA is TGTGCCAGCAGTTACTCGATGTCAGAGGGAGATACGCAGTATTTT. Protein product: CASSYSMSEGDTQYF.

The J gene is TRBJ1-2, the V gene TRBV4-3; a weak D match, TRBD1 (5 bases). This CDR3 is 16 amino acids long. The V gene's germline CDR1 is LGHNA and CDR2 YSLEER. The V end lost 0 bases, the J end lost 7 bases, and 18 bases lay between the germline ends. The DNA of the CDR3 is TGCGCCAGCAGCCAAGATTGGGGCGGTTCACGTGGTGGCTACACCTTC. Encoded protein: CASSQDWGGSRGGYTF.

This chain uses TRBV27 with TRBJ2-2; 12 bases are shared with TRBD2. Germline CDR1 is MNHEY and CDR2 is SMNVEV (reference sequence). CDR3 length: 20 amino acids. The V and J ends lost 0 bases and 0 bases, in that order; junction bases with no gene match: 8. The CDR3 is CASSLSGLAGFGANTGELFF. The CDR3 region has the DNA TGTGCCAGCAGTTTATCGGGACTAGCGGGTTTTGGCGCGAACACCGGGGAGCTGTTTTTT.

The chain uses TRBV2 and TRBJ2-5; 10 bases line up with TRBD2. The CDR3 covers 16 residues. V dropped 6 bases and J dropped 5; count of bases not matched to a gene: 12. The germline V gene has CDR1 SNHLY and CDR2 FYNNEI. The DNA of the CDR3 is TGTGCCAGCAGCGACGGACTAGCGGACCCTACGGAGACCCAGTACTTC. Translated, it gives CASSDGLADPTETQYF.

The gene calls are TRBV24-1 and TRBJ2-2; 7 bases match TRBD1. Looked up from germline, CDR1 is KGHDR and CDR2 is SFDVKD. V lost 7 bases, J lost 3 bases, and 10 bases stayed unmatched. The CDR3 totals 16 residues. The CDR3 bases are TGTGCCACCAGCGCTGACAGGGAAGGAGACACCGGGGAGCTGTTTTTT. Its translation: CATSADREGDTGELFF.

The table lists this clone with many counts. The chain has TRBV11-2 and TRBJ2-7; D may be TRBD2 (6 bases). The ends were cut back, 6 bases at V and 1 base at J, with 13 bases in the middle. The germline CDR1 and CDR2 sequences are SGHAT and FQNNGV. This CDR3 is 14 amino acids long. The CDR3 sequence: CASRPGTFSYEQYF. The CDR3 nucleotides read TGTGCCAGCAGACCCGGGACTTTTTCCTACGAGCAGTACTTC.

This chain joins TRBV2 and TRBJ1-1; D remains ambiguous. CDR3 length: 13 amino acids. Trimming took off 2 bases at V and 3 bases at J, with 7 bases between the two ends. Germline values: CDR1 SNHLY, CDR2 FYNNEI. The CDR3 DNA reads TGTGCCAGCAGTGAAAACAGAGACACTGAAGCTTTCTTT. As protein: CASSENRDTEAFF.

This clone was seen a handful of times. J is TRBJ2-2 and V is TRBV7-9; 7 nucleotides agree with TRBD1. This CDR3 contains 15 residues. Per the germline V gene, CDR1 is SEHNR and CDR2 is FQNEAQ (reference sequence). V was clipped by 4 bases and J by 3 bases; unmatched bases: 5. The chain's CDR3 is CASSSPGQHTGELFF. The CDR3 region has the DNA TGTGCCAGCAGCTCTCCGGGACAGCACACCGGGGAGCTGTTTTTT.